The rows below give T cell receptor beta chains drawn from one sample of a study of cytomegalovirus exposure and HLA in healthy donors. Method: immunoSEQ multiplex PCR; TCRdb's copy keeps in-frame clones and lacks some. The repertoire has about 140,000 clones, approximately 80% of them found once; the top ten carry about 2.2%. The source material was PBMCs. These receptors all come from a middle-aged man in good health and CMV-seronegative. Each CDR3 is given with its conserved first and last residue. A D gene is named only where the DNA matches it firmly. Size tells how often a clone was seen (once, few, many) or the class of an expanded clone, and some rows leave it out.

v_gene: TRBV7-9
j_gene: TRBJ1-4
abundance: NA
d_gene: TRBD1
CDR3aa: CASSLGGQGRNEKLFF
CDR3nt: TGTGCCAGCAGCTTAGGGGGACAGGGGCGGAATGAAAAACTGTTTTTT

v_gene: TRBV5-1
j_gene: TRBJ1-1
abundance: NA
d_gene: TRBD1
CDR3aa: CASSLGTGKMNTEAFF
CDR3nt: TGCGCCAGCAGCTTGGGGACAGGCAAAATGAACACTGAAGCTTTCTTT

v_gene: TRBV5-1
j_gene: TRBJ2-7
abundance: NA
d_gene: NA
CDR3aa: CASSSEAAILEQYF
CDR3nt: TGCGCCAGCAGCTCGGAGGCAGCGATCTTGGAGCAGTACTTC

v_gene: TRBV6-5
j_gene: TRBJ2-7
abundance: once
d_gene: TRBD2
CDR3aa: CASSYLGTSGTYEQYF
CDR3nt: TGTGCCAGCAGTTACTTGGGGACTAGCGGGACCTACGAGCAGTACTTC

v_gene: TRBV5-1
j_gene: TRBJ1-3
abundance: NA
d_gene: NA
CDR3aa: CASSLNTISGNTIYF
CDR3nt: TGCGCCAGCAGCTTGAACACCATCTCTGGAAACACCATATATTTT

v_gene: TRBV7-9
j_gene: TRBJ1-1
abundance: once
d_gene: NA
CDR3aa: CASSPGGTEAFF
CDR3nt: TGTGCCAGCAGCCCCGGGGGGACTGAAGCTTTCTTT

v_gene: TRBV19
j_gene: TRBJ2-1
abundance: NA
d_gene: TRBD2
CDR3aa: CASLAGEWNEQFF
CDR3nt: TGTGCCAGCCTAGCGGGAGAGTGGAATGAGCAGTTCTTC

v_gene: TRBV5-1
j_gene: TRBJ2-2
abundance: NA
d_gene: TRBD1
CDR3aa: CASSLTGVGTGELFF
CDR3nt: TGCGCCAGCAGCTTAACAGGGGTGGGCACCGGGGAGCTGTTTTTT

v_gene: TRBV5-6
j_gene: TRBJ1-2
abundance: NA
d_gene: NA
CDR3aa: CASSSGQFYNYGYTF
CDR3nt: TGTGCCAGCAGCTCCGGACAGTTTTACAACTATGGCTACACCTTC

v_gene: TRBV12-5
j_gene: TRBJ1-6
abundance: NA
d_gene: NA
CDR3aa: CASGLESRGLQRPTTNSPLHF
CDR3nt: TGTGCTAGTGGTTTGGAATCCCGGGGACTCCAAAGACCGACCACCAATTCACCCCTCCACTTT

v_gene: TRBV7-6
j_gene: TRBJ2-7
abundance: NA
d_gene: TRBD1
CDR3aa: CASSLEGLQGLTYEQYF
CDR3nt: TGTGCCAGCAGCTTAGAGGGGTTACAGGGGCTCACCTACGAGCAGTACTTC

v_gene: TRBV7-9
j_gene: TRBJ1-4
abundance: NA
d_gene: TRBD1
CDR3aa: CASSYGTGSEKLFF
CDR3nt: TGTGCCAGCAGCTACGGGACAGGAAGTGAAAAACTGTTTTTT

v_gene: TRBV6-6
j_gene: TRBJ2-7
abundance: NA
d_gene: NA
CDR3aa: CASSSTAYEQYF
CDR3nt: TGTGCCAGCAGTTCGACAGCCTACGAACAGTACTTC

v_gene: TRBV28
j_gene: TRBJ1-1
abundance: NA
d_gene: NA
CDR3aa: CASSWSRVVTEAFF
CDR3nt: TGTGCCAGCAGTTGGTCCAGGGTAGTAACTGAAGCTTTCTTT

v_gene: TRBV29-1
j_gene: TRBJ2-3
abundance: NA
d_gene: TRBD2
CDR3aa: CSMRGGTDTQYF
CDR3nt: TGCAGCATGCGGGGGGGCACAGATACGCAGTATTTT

v_gene: TRBV5-1
j_gene: TRBJ1-2
abundance: NA
d_gene: NA
CDR3aa: CASSLRTEGGYTF
CDR3nt: TGCGCCAGCAGCTTGAGGACAGAAGGAGGCTACACCTTC

v_gene: TRBV19
j_gene: TRBJ1-1
abundance: NA
d_gene: TRBD1
CDR3aa: CASSSPTGLTEAFF
CDR3nt: TGTGCCAGTAGTTCTCCGACAGGGCTGACTGAGGCTTTCTTT

v_gene: TRBV18
j_gene: TRBJ2-3
abundance: NA
d_gene: TRBD2
CDR3aa: CASSPPGRTSVTDTQYF
CDR3nt: TGTGCCAGCTCACCACCAGGCCGGACTAGCGTCACAGATACGCAGTATTTT

v_gene: TRBV27
j_gene: TRBJ2-3
abundance: NA
d_gene: TRBD2
CDR3aa: CASSPAGLAGFNGGTDTQYF
CDR3nt: TGTGCCAGCAGCCCTGCGGGACTAGCGGGATTCAACGGAGGCACAGATACGCAGTATTTT

v_gene: TRBV7-2
j_gene: TRBJ1-1
abundance: NA
d_gene: NA
CDR3aa: CASSLQGNTEAFF
CDR3nt: TGTGCCAGCAGCTTACAGGGGAATACTGAAGCTTTCTTT

v_gene: TRBV29-1
j_gene: TRBJ2-1
abundance: NA
d_gene: TRBD2
CDR3aa: CSGITSGSSYNEQFF
CDR3nt: TGCAGCGGGATAACTAGCGGGAGCTCCTACAATGAGCAGTTCTTC

v_gene: TRBV2
j_gene: TRBJ2-5
abundance: NA
d_gene: NA
CDR3aa: CASSAVRSETQYF
CDR3nt: TGTGCCAGCAGTGCGGTGAGGAGCGAGACCCAGTACTTC

v_gene: TRBV15
j_gene: TRBJ2-5
abundance: NA
d_gene: NA
CDR3aa: CATSRGQNQETQYF
CDR3nt: TGTGCCACCAGCAGAGGACAGAACCAAGAGACCCAGTACTTC

v_gene: TRBV2
j_gene: TRBJ1-1
abundance: NA
d_gene: NA
CDR3aa: CASSGQMNTEAFF
CDR3nt: TGTGCCAGCTCTGGACAGATGAACACTGAAGCTTTCTTT